This T cell receptor (beta chain) was identified during a study of T cells in Graves' hyperthyroidism and ophthalmopathy (dated by TCRdb to the late 2010s). In terms of the full investigation: Peripheral blood samples were taken at initial diagnosis, before any treatment was given. A discovery cohort of 95 to 100 patients, roughly 45 with Graves' ophthalmopathy and 57 with stable Graves' hyperthyroidism, was used to find distinguishing TCR V-J signatures. Prospective prediction of ophthalmopathy was tested in an independent validation cohort of fewer than 20 hyperthyroidism patients and 15 to 17 patients who later progressed to ophthalmopathy. The roughly 90 discovery patients were divided at random into training and test sets in a 7:3 ratio. Thyroid tissue and blood T-cell repertoires from more than five Graves' hyperthyroidism patients were also compared in the study. Once sampling was done, hyperthyroidism patients were given methimazole at a starting dose of 30 mg daily, whereas ophthalmopathy patients were given high-dose intravenous methylprednisolone. According to the paper, TCR Vbeta CDR3 sequencing was carried out on more than 120 peripheral blood samples, which came from fewer than 50 ophthalmopathy, under 80 hyperthyroidism and approximately 17 progressor patients.

The cysteine opens and the phenylalanine closes a CDR3 of 13 amino acids. Left in the record is the CDR3 DNA by itself, 39 bases read in frame from the first base. V is pruned by 5 bases and J by 2 bases, leaving 3 bases of the junction without a gene match. CDR1 and CDR2 are drawn from the germline V gene: SGDLS, YYNGEE. A patient counted as having stable Graves' hyperthyroidism if no progression to ophthalmopathy occurred over 18 months of follow-up. Hyperthyroidism patients were aged 18 to 65 years and newly diagnosed, with disease duration of less than 2 months. Any patient with an uncontrolled infection, another autoimmune disease, pregnancy or lactation was excluded. Diagnoses were established on the basis of clinical symptoms, serum thyroxine and TRAb, thyroid ultrasound, and orbital computed tomography. PBMCs were separated from 10 ml of fresh peripheral blood using Ficoll-Paque density gradient centrifugation. Total RNA was extracted using Trizol reagent, and RNA quality was assessed on an Agilent 2100 Bioanalyzer.

Worth noting for this clonotype: It has no known antigen specificity. Base qualities are missing; no much larger clone stands one base away.

The TCR beta CDR3 regions were amplified from the RNA transcripts. The first round of RT-PCR for the TCR CDR3 was performed with the HTBI primer set and the Qiagen OneStep RT-PCR kit. A second multiplex PCR round built the libraries, followed by size selection and purification. Paired-end sequencing of the libraries was performed with 100 bp reads on an Illumina HiSeq2000. Per the authors' processing: SOAPnuke was used to process the raw data, with reads discarded if the reads contained adapters or uncalled bases, had a mean Phred below 15, or lacked an exact constant-primer or identifier match. High-quality paired reads were merged with COPE v1.2.5, and unique nucleotide sequences were defined as clonotypes. MiTCR v1.1 was used to align clonotypes to the IMGT TRBV, TRBD and TRBJ reference segments. Only V-J combinations with frequency above 0.0001, covering 99.2% of repertoires, were analysed. The TCS score was defined as the ratio of F50 (clonal expansion) to E x V (chaos), calculated using BLOSUM62-based TCRdist between CDR3 peptides within each V-J. Welch's t-statistics and random forest reduced roughly 500 V-J features to 10 to 15, which were used in a naive Bayes classifier (R e1071). The similarity between thyroid and blood repertoires was quantified using the Morisita-Horn index. The raw public data were reprocessed by TCRdb itself: fastp quality trimming at Q25, MiXCR clonotype calling, in-frame beta chains only. Entries that share a CDR3 protein sequence are merged under the most common genes and DNA. It is TCRdb's table, rather than the study itself, that gives the V and J calls and clone size. The sample table contains about 680,000 distinct CDR3 sequences; only one count was recorded for around 40% of them. More than 25% of the sample is in the top ten clones.

General findings and caveats noted by the study authors: In validation, the model predicted progression to ophthalmopathy with 65% to 71% sensitivity and over 72% specificity, a median of approximately 6.7 months before onset. Most expanded thyroid clonotypes (frequency above 0.001) were also detected in blood, suggesting blood repertoires may reflect thyroid immune responses. Sample size was not statistically predetermined, and blinding of investigators to group allocation was not performed. In cross-validation, a model built on a 13 V-J signature told ophthalmopathy apart from stable hyperthyroidism with approximately 90% sensitivity and approximately 81% specificity, and in testing the same model reached 80%/75%.

The rearranged segments are TRBV9 and TRBJ2-5, with 7 junctional bases fitting TRBD1. The receptor comes from a woman in her 40s with Graves' hyperthyroidism. The material sequenced was blood. The DNA reads TGTGCCAGCAGAGGGACAGTGCAAGAGACCCAGTACTTC. This sequence encodes CASRGTVQETQYF.